This T cell receptor beta chain originates from a study of graft-versus-host responses after intestinal transplantation. The table came from immunoSEQ multiplex PCR; TCRdb's copy has only in-frame clones and leaves some out. The top ten clones hold roughly 1% of a sample with 85,000 to 110,000 clones, 80% to 95% of them seen once. This clone was found a few times. The antigen is unknown. Study-level findings and limits: Detected in recipient marrow were GvH clones, some of which were first observed in ileum or blood.

The sample was unstimulated CD8+ T cells sorted from spleen or lymph node cells, taken before intestinal transplant. The sequence was collected from a human donor who received an intestinal transplant.

The CDR3, as DNA: TGTGCCAGCAGTGAAGCGTCCCCGTATGGCTACACCTTC. Amino acid sequence: CASSEASPYGYTF. The chain is built from TRBV6-1 and TRBJ1-2; D remains ambiguous. The V gene's germline CDR1 is MNHNS and CDR2 SASEGT. The CDR3 spans 13 residues. Trimming shortened V by 0 bases and J by 5 bases, and 7 bases separated the two germline ends.